This is a list of T cell receptor beta chains from one sample in a study of blood T cell repertoires in COVID-19. Data came from immunoSEQ multiplex PCR; TCRdb stores just in-frame clones and leaves some out. The sample yields about 190,000 clones, roughly 80% seen once. Sequencing used peripheral blood. Source of these receptors: a woman aged 45-65 years with acute or convalescent COVID-19. CDR3s include the opening cysteine and the closing phenylalanine or tryptophan. A D gene is named only where the DNA matches it firmly. The size field is filled for only some rows; it gives once, few, many or a size class.

TRBD2 TRBJ2-7 TRBV28 - TGTGCCAGCAGTTTACCCATAGCGGGGGGGCGTGGGGAGCAGTACTTC CASSLPIAGGRGEQYF
- TRBJ2-7 TRBV15 - TGTGCCACCAGCAGTTCCCGCGATTTACCCCACGAGCAGTACTTC CATSSSRDLPHEQYF
- TRBJ1-5 TRBV28 - TGTGCCAGCAGTGACCTGGACAGTGGCAATCAGCCCCAGCATTTT CASSDLDSGNQPQHF
TRBD2 TRBJ2-7 TRBV27 - TGTGCCAGCATCCGGGGGGGACGGACCTCCTACGAGCAGTACTTC CASIRGGRTSYEQYF
- TRBJ1-5 TRBV15 - TGTGCCACCAGCAGGATGGGGAGCGGCCAGCCCCAGCATTTT CATSRMGSGQPQHF
- TRBJ2-7 TRBV30 - TGTGCCTGGAACGCAGGGTCAAACGAGCAGTACTTC CAWNAGSNEQYF
TRBD2 TRBJ2-7 TRBV18 - TGTGCCAGCTCACCTCTCCCGCTAGCGGTGGCGTCCTACGAGCAGTACTTC CASSPLPLAVASYEQYF
- TRBJ2-2 TRBV7-8 - TGTGCCAGCAGCATTCGAACGACCTTAGGCCTAGGCACCGGGGAGCTGTTTTTT CASSIRTTLGLGTGELFF
TRBD2 TRBJ2-1 TRBV19 few TGTGCCAGTAGTGCGACTAGCGTGTACAATGAGCAGTTCTTC CASSATSVYNEQFF
TRBD1 TRBJ1-1 TRBV7-8 few TGTGCCAGCACTCAGGGGACAGCGAGCACTGAAGCTTTCTTT CASTQGTASTEAFF
- TRBJ1-1 TRBV5-1 - TGCGCCAGCAGCTTATTAGCAGGGATGAACACTGAAGCTTTCTTT CASSLLAGMNTEAFF